This T cell receptor beta chain was identified during a study of blood T cell repertoires in COVID-19. The V and J ends lost 6 bases and 0 bases, in that order; junction bases with no gene match: 4. This CDR3 comprises 15 residues. CDR1 and CDR2 (germline): SNHLY, FYNNEI. Sequencing was performed with immunoSEQ multiplex PCR; in TCRdb, only in-frame clones are kept and a portion is missing. The repertoire holds over 130,000 clones, with over 70% as singletons. This clone appeared once. The clonotype originates from a man aged 55 to 70 with active or convalescent COVID-19. The sequencing input was peripheral blood. The rearrangement uses TRBV2 and TRBJ2-2; the match to TRBD1 covers 7 bases. CDR3 loop: CASRGQPSNTGELFF. CDR3 nucleotides: TGTGCCAGCAGGGGACAGCCCTCGAACACCGGGGAGCTGTTTTTT.